The 30 T cell receptor beta chains listed next were all sequenced from one sample in a study of shared clonotypes between healthy human individuals. The table came from immunoSEQ multiplex PCR; TCRdb's copy has only in-frame clones and leaves some out. The sample yields approximately 710,000 clones, 90% seen once. Sequencing input: memory CD8+ T cells from PBMCs. The subset is: CD45RO+ cells pooled with CCR7-negative TemRA cells. The receptors here all came from a man younger than 35 in good health. Some clones in this sample may be carry-over from other donors' samples.

The J gene is TRBJ1-3, the V gene TRBV19; D call uncertain. CDR1 LNHDA and CDR2 SQIVND come from the germline V gene (reference sequence). V gave up 5 bases and J gave up 0 bases, with 14 bases separating them. CDR3 size: 16 residues. The chain's CDR3 is CASSDPLRTSGNTIYF. In DNA form, the CDR3 reads TGTGCCAGTAGTGACCCACTCAGGACCTCTGGAAACACCATATATTTT.

V and J are TRBV6-5 and TRBJ2-2; D is uncertain. This CDR3 comprises 15 residues. The germline V gene has CDR1 MNHEY and CDR2 SVGAGI. V was pared by 4 bases and J by 1 base, with 10 bases between. In nucleotides, the CDR3 is TGTGCCAGCAGTTTTACTCGACAGAACACCGGGGAGCTGTTTTTT. This translates into CASSFTRQNTGELFF.

The V call is TRBV7-8, the J call TRBJ2-5; a weak D match, TRBD2 (6 bases). V gave up 5 bases and J gave up 3 bases, with 19 bases separating them. Germline CDR1 SGHVS, CDR2 FQNEAQ. The CDR3 extends over 16 amino acids. CDR3: CASSILAETHEETQYF. CDR3 coding DNA: TGTGCCAGCAGCATATTAGCGGAAACCCACGAAGAGACCCAGTACTTC.

V usage is TRBV29-1 and J usage is TRBJ2-3; D may be TRBD1 (5 bases). Germline V gene lookup returns CDR1 SQVTM and CDR2 ANQGSEA. V lost 6 bases to trimming and J lost 3 bases, with 19 bases between them. The CDR3 consists of 15 residues. The CDR3 DNA follows: TGCAGCGTACCGCCCAAGGGGATCCGGACAGATACGCAGTATTTT. This translates into CSVPPKGIRTDTQYF.

The chain is built from TRBV14 and TRBJ2-7; D call uncertain. CDR1 and CDR2 from the germline V gene are SGHDN and FVKESK. Trimming pared 2 bases from V and 7 bases from J, leaving 18 bases between. This CDR3 has 15 amino acids. The DNA of the CDR3 is TGTGCCAGCAGCCAAATTGGAGCAAGCCTACTTGAGCAGTACTTC. As protein: CASSQIGASLLEQYF.

The genes are TRBV28 and TRBJ2-7; D remains unclear. The V gene's germline CDR1 is MDHEN and CDR2 SYDVKM. The CDR3 length is 13 residues. Between the trimmed V and J ends, which lost 6 bases and 1 base, there was a span of 10 bases. For the CDR3, the DNA is TGTGCCAGCAGCCCGGTGGAATCCTACGAGCAGTACTTC. Translation gives CASSPVESYEQYF.

The chain employs TRBV13 and TRBJ1-3; possible D gene TRBD1, 6 bases. The CDR3 contains 15 residues. Trimming took off 2 bases at V and 6 bases at J, with 14 bases between the two ends. Germline V gene lookup returns CDR1 PRHDT and CDR2 FYEKMQ (reference sequence). DNA of the CDR3: TGTGCCAGCAGCTTATTGCCGGGGGCACCAAACACCATATATTTT. Its translation is CASSLLPGAPNTIYF.

The V and J genes are TRBV27 and TRBJ2-6; 11 bases agree with TRBD1. The CDR3 covers 18 residues. V lost 5 bases, J lost 0 bases, and 6 bases stayed unmatched. The V gene's germline CDR1 is MNHEY and CDR2 SMNVEV (reference sequence). CDR3 nucleotide sequence: TGTGCCAGCAGTCCGGGACAGGGGGAAGGCTCTGGGGCCAACGTCCTGACTTTC. Protein sequence: CASSPGQGEGSGANVLTF.

This clone was found once. V usage is TRBV7-9 and J usage is TRBJ2-4; D not resolved. Per germline, CDR1 SEHNR and CDR2 FQNEAQ (reference sequence). There are 14 residues in the CDR3. V was clipped by 1 base and J by 5 bases, with 9 bases between them. The CDR3 region is CASSLGVWENIQYF. In nucleotides, the CDR3 is TGTGCCAGCAGCTTAGGGGTATGGGAAAACATTCAGTACTTC.

The chain joins TRBV4-1 to TRBJ2-2; D unclear. Germline V gene lookup returns CDR1 MGHRA and CDR2 YSYEKL. Trimming stripped 3 bases from V and 4 bases from J, with 9 bases between. This CDR3 contains 14 residues. The CDR3 loop reads CASSHQRPTGELFF. CDR3 sequence (DNA): TGCGCCAGCAGCCATCAGCGACCCACCGGGGAGCTGTTTTTT.

The table lists this clone with a count of one. Other nucleotide sequences from this sample produce the same CDR3. The chain recombines TRBV10-3 with TRBJ1-1; D call uncertain. Trimming took 0 bases from V and 2 from J, leaving 1 base between them. The V gene's germline CDR1 is ENHRY and CDR2 SYGVKD. This CDR3 is 12 amino acids long. The CDR3 loop reads CAISESNTEAFF. In DNA, the CDR3 is TGTGCCATCAGTGAGTCAAACACTGAAGCTTTCTTT.

The V call is TRBV29-1, the J call TRBJ2-3, with a tentative D call TRBD1 (5 bases). The CDR3 is 16 amino acids. Germline CDR1 SQVTM, CDR2 ANQGSEA. Trimming took off 4 bases at V and 0 bases at J, with 17 bases between the two ends. Here the CDR3 reads CSVVDVGDRSTDTQYF. CDR3 bases: TGCAGCGTTGTGGATGTTGGAGACAGAAGCACAGATACGCAGTATTTT.

The chain joins TRBV7-2 to TRBJ1-1; D is undetermined. There are 14 residues in the CDR3. Trimming cost V 0 bases and J 1 base, with 6 bases left between them. CDR1 SGHTA and CDR2 FQGNSA come from the germline V gene. For the CDR3, the DNA is TGTGCCAGCAGCTTAGCACGGACGAACACTGAAGCTTTCTTT. This encodes CASSLARTNTEAFF. The full variable domain, its missing parts supplied by reference TRBV7-2 and TRBJ1-1, is GAGVSQSPSNKVTEKGKDVELRCDPISGHTALYWYRQSLGQGLEFLIYFQGNSAPDKSGLPSDRFSAERTGGSVSTLTIQRTQQEDSAVYLCASSLARTNTEAFFGQGTRLTVV.

The gene calls are TRBV5-4 and TRBJ2-7; 7 nucleotides align to TRBD2. V dropped 2 bases and J dropped 5; count of bases not matched to a gene: 7. Germline CDR1 SGHNT, CDR2 YYREEE (reference sequence). The CDR3 runs to 14 residues. CDR3 bases: TGTGCCAGCAGCTTCCGGGGGAGCGGGAACGAGCAGTACTTC. This encodes CASSFRGSGNEQYF. The full variable domain, rest sourced from reference TRBV5-4 and TRBJ2-7, is ETGVTQSPTHLIKTRGQQVTLRCSSQSGHNTVSWYQQALGQGPQFIFQYYREEENGRGNFPPRFSGLQFPNYSSELNVNALELDDSALYLCASSFRGSGNEQYFGPGTRLTVT.

The chain is built from TRBV9 and TRBJ2-3; D may match TRBD1 or TRBD2 (6 bases each). Germline assignment: CDR1 SGDLS and CDR2 YYNGEE. This CDR3 is 14 amino acids long. Trimming removed 3 bases at V and 11 bases at J, with 19 bases between. For the CDR3, the DNA is TGTGCCAGCAGCGCCCTAGGGGGGCCCGTCGGGCAGTATTTT. Its protein is CASSALGGPVGQYF.

The J gene is TRBJ2-1, the V gene TRBV28; D may be TRBD1 (5 bases). Trimming took 6 bases from V and 0 from J, leaving 12 bases between them. CDR1 MDHEN and CDR2 SYDVKM come from the germline V gene. There are 15 residues in the CDR3. Written as DNA, the CDR3 is TGTGCCAGCAGGTTAGGTCAGGGCTCCTACAATGAGCAGTTCTTC. It translates to CASRLGQGSYNEQFF.

J is TRBJ2-5 and V is TRBV5-8; no definite D call. Germline-derived CDR1 and CDR2 are SGHTS and YDEGEE. V was trimmed by 6 bases and J by 5 bases, leaving 17 bases between them. This CDR3 is built from 14 residues. The CDR3 sequence: CASNLGPPEETQYF. For the CDR3, the DNA is TGTGCCAGCAACTTAGGACCACCTGAGGAGACCCAGTACTTC.

The rearrangement uses TRBV5-6 and TRBJ1-5, with 10 bases aligning to TRBD1. This CDR3 is built from 15 residues. The J segment lost 5 bases and the V segment lost 3 bases, leaving 5 bases of the junction unmatched. Germline CDR1 SGHDT, CDR2 YYEEEE. In DNA form, the CDR3 reads TGTGCCAGCAGCTCTGGGACAGGGGCCTATCAGCCCCAGCATTTT. Protein sequence: CASSSGTGAYQPQHF.

The rearrangement uses TRBV2 and TRBJ2-5, with TRBD1 matching over 8 bases. The germline V gene has CDR1 SNHLY and CDR2 FYNNEI. The CDR3 has 13 residues. V was clipped by 3 bases and J by 6 bases; unmatched bases: 3. The CDR3 DNA sequence: TGTGCCAGCAGTGACAGGGGGCCAAAGACCCAGTACTTC. Its translation: CASSDRGPKTQYF.

The chain carries TRBV7-9 and TRBJ2-3; 9 nucleotides match TRBD2. Germline V CDR1 and CDR2: SEHNR, FQNEAQ (reference sequence). The trim removed 1 base at V and 2 bases at J, leaving 10 bases unmatched. This CDR3 comprises 18 residues. CDR3 DNA sequence: TGTGCCAGCAGCTTAGGAGTTGGCGGGAGGGAAGACACAGATACGCAGTATTTT. Protein product: CASSLGVGGREDTDTQYF.

This clone was seen more than once but under ten times. This chain joins TRBV5-8 and TRBJ1-4; no definite D call. This CDR3 is built from 13 residues. Germline CDR1 is SGHTS and CDR2 is YDEGEE. V gave up 3 bases and J gave up 5 bases, with 8 bases separating them. CDR3 region: CASSSRRNEKLFF. CDR3 DNA: TGTGCCAGCAGCTCCCGCCGGAATGAAAAACTGTTTTTT.

This chain uses TRBV29-1 with TRBJ1-2, with D tentatively TRBD1 (5 bases). V lost 1 base and J lost 8, with 14 bases in between. This CDR3 contains 13 residues. In germline, CDR1 is SQVTM, CDR2 ANQGSEA. CDR3 sequence: CSVEGDSHGGYTF. For the CDR3, the DNA is TGCAGCGTTGAAGGTGACAGCCATGGAGGCTACACCTTC.

The gene calls are TRBV20-1 and TRBJ2-7; D gene ambiguous. The germline gives CDR1 DFQATT, CDR2 SNEGSKA (reference sequence). The CDR3 length is 10 residues. V was shortened by 6 bases and J by 5 bases, with 8 bases between the two germline ends. CDR3 amino acids: CSATPHEQYF. The DNA of the CDR3 is TGCAGTGCCACCCCCCACGAGCAGTACTTC.

Details on this clone: Other DNA sequences within the sample encode an identical CDR3. The chain has TRBV30 and TRBJ1-5; D possibly corresponds to TRBD1 (5 bases). The germline V and J ends were trimmed by 1 base and 1 base, with 8 bases remaining between them. Germline V gene sequence: CDR1 GTSNPN, CDR2 SVGIG (reference sequence). The CDR3 length is 14 residues. CDR3 sequence: CAWSETESNQPQHF. CDR3 coding DNA: TGTGCCTGGAGTGAGACAGAGAGCAATCAGCCCCAGCATTTT.

The chain recombines TRBV27 with TRBJ1-3; TRBD1 might be the D (5 bases). The CDR3 sequence is 15 residues long. With 0 bases removed from V and 2 bases from J, the gap between germline ends came to 8 bases. CDR1 is MNHEY and CDR2 is SMNVEV in the germline V gene (reference sequence). The CDR3 nucleotides are TGTGCCAGCAGTTTATCGGGGACGCCTGGAAACACCATATATTTT. Translating it yields CASSLSGTPGNTIYF.

The chain recombines TRBV7-2 with TRBJ2-2; no firm D call. The CDR3 sequence is 12 residues long. V shed 7 bases and J shed 6 bases, with 9 bases lying between them. The V gene's germline CDR1 is SGHTA and CDR2 FQGNSA. Written as DNA, the CDR3 is TGTGCCAGCATCCTGGGGTCCGGGGAGCTGTTTTTT. Translation gives CASILGSGELFF. The whole variable domain, remainder taken from reference TRBV7-2 and TRBJ2-2, is GAGVSQSPSNKVTEKGKDVELRCDPISGHTALYWYRQSLGQGLEFLIYFQGNSAPDKSGLPSDRFSAERTGGSVSTLTIQRTQQEDSAVYLCASILGSGELFFGEGSRLTVL.

The gene calls are TRBV4-1 and TRBJ2-3; D perhaps matches TRBD1 (5 bases). This CDR3 spans 14 amino acids. Germline CDR1 and CDR2: MGHRA and YSYEKL. V was trimmed by 0 bases and J by 4 bases, leaving 8 bases between them. The CDR3 region has the DNA TGCGCCAGCAGCCAAGAAGGGGTGGCAGATACGCAGTATTTT. It encodes CASSQEGVADTQYF.

The table lists this clone with a count of one. The chain is built from TRBV11-2 and TRBJ2-5; the D is unclear. The CDR3 is 18 amino acids. Germline CDR1 reads SGHAT; CDR2 reads FQNNGV. Trimming stripped 7 bases from V and 3 bases from J, with 27 bases between. CDR3 amino acids: CASTSPSGTPHPKETQYF. CDR3 DNA sequence: TGTGCCAGCACAAGCCCCTCAGGCACGCCCCACCCAAAAGAGACCCAGTACTTC.

This clone has more than one count but fewer than ten. The rearrangement uses TRBV30 and TRBJ1-1; D is possibly TRBD1 (6 bases). Germline V gene lookup returns CDR1 GTSNPN and CDR2 SVGIG (reference sequence). The germline V and J ends were trimmed by 0 bases and 5 bases, with 13 bases remaining between them. The CDR3 has 14 residues. The CDR3 DNA sequence: TGTGCCTGGAGTGTTCTCAGGGGCCGAACTGAAGCTTTCTTT. Residues: CAWSVLRGRTEAFF.

The chain recombines TRBV27 with TRBJ1-5; D not certain. This CDR3 contains 12 residues. Trimming left V 5 bases short and J 8 bases short, with 10 bases between. From germline, CDR1 is MNHEY and CDR2 SMNVEV (reference sequence). CDR3 nucleotide sequence: TGTGCCAGCAGTCCCCCCACAAAGCCCCAGCATTTT. It specifies CASSPPTKPQHF.